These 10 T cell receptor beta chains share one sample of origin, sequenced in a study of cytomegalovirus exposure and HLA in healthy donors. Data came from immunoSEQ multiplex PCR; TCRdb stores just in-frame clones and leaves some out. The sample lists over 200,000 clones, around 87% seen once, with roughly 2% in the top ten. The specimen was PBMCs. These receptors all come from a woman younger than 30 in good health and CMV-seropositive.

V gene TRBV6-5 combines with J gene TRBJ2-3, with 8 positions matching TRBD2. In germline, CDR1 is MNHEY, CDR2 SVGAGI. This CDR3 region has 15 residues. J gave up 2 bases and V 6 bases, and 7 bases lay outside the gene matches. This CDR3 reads CASRPTSGPTDTQYF. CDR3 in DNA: TGTGCCAGCAGGCCAACTAGCGGTCCCACAGATACGCAGTATTTT.

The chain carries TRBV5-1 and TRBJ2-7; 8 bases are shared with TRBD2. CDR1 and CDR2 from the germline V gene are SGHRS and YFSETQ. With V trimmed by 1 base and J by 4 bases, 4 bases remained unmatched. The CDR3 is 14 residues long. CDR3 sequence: CASSLSGGGYEQYF. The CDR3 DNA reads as TGCGCCAGCAGCTTGTCGGGAGGGGGTTACGAGCAGTACTTC.

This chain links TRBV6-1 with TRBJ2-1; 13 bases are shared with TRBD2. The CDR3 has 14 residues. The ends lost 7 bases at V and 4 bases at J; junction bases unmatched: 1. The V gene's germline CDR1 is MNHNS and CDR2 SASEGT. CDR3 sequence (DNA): TGTGCCAGCACGGGACTAGCGGGATACAATGAGCAGTTCTTC. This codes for CASTGLAGYNEQFF.

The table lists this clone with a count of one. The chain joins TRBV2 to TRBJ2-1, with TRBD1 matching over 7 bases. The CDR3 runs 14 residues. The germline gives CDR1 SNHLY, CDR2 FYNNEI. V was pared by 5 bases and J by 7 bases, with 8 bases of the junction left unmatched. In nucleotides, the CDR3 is TGTGCCAGCAGTTCACAGGGGCTAGGGAATGAGCAGTTCTTC. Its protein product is CASSSQGLGNEQFF.

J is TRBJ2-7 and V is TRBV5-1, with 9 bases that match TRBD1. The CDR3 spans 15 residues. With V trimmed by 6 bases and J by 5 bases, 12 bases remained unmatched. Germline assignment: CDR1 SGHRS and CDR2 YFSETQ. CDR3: CASIPGQGRFDEQYF. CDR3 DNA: TGCGCCAGCATCCCCGGACAGGGGAGGTTCGACGAGCAGTACTTC. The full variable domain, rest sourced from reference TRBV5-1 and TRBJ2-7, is KAGVTQTPRYLIKTRGQQVTLSCSPISGHRSVSWYQQTPGQGLQFLFEYFSETQRNKGNFPGRFSGRQFSNSRSEMNVSTLELGDSALYLCASIPGQGRFDEQYFGPGTRLTVT.

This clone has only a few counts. The CDR3, as DNA: TGTGCCAGCAGCTCCCCTTCGGATACGCAGTATTTT. Residues: CASSSPSDTQYF. The chain is built from TRBV7-3 and TRBJ2-3, with no clear D. Germline V gene lookup returns CDR1 SGHTA and CDR2 FQGTGA. CDR3 length equals 12 residues. Trimming removed 4 bases at V and 6 bases at J, with 8 bases between.

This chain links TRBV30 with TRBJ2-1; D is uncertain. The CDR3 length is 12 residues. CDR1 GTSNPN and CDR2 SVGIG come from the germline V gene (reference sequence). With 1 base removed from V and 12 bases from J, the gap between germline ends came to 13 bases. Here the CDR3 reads CAWSAARQPQFF. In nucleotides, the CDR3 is TGTGCCTGGAGTGCCGCCAGGCAGCCGCAGTTCTTC.

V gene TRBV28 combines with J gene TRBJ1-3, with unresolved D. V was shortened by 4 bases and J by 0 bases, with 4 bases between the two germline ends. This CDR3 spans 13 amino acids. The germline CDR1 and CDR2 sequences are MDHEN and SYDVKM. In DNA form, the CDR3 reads TGTGCCAGCAGTTACGGCTCTGGAAACACCATATATTTT. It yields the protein CASSYGSGNTIYF.

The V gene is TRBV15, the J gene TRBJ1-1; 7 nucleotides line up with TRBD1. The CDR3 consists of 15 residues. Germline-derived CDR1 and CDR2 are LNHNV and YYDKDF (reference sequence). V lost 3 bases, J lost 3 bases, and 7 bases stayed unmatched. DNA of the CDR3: TGTGCCACCAGCAGGGGGAGACAGGGATACACTGAAGCTTTCTTT. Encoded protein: CATSRGRQGYTEAFF.

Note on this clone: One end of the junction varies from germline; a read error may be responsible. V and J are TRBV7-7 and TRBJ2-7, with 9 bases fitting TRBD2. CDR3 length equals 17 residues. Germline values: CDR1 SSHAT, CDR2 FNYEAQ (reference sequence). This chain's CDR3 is CASSPMAGGPVSYEQYF. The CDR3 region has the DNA TGTGCTAGCAGCCCCATGGCGGGAGGGCCTGTTTCCTACGAGCAGTACTTC.